This T cell receptor (beta chain) was retrieved from a study of cytomegalovirus exposure and HLA in healthy donors. This clone was counted once. Its antigen is currently unknown. Study results and limitations: Links to common viral pathogens appeared, in a later analysis, for several of the most significant clusters. Follow-up analysis later connected one missense variant in DCLRE1C with trimming of TCR beta V- and J-genes. Presence/absence analyses rested on an assumption that sequencing depth was roughly uniform across donors. Cytomegalovirus-associated status was assigned to about 170 TCR beta chains.

This CDR3 region has 19 residues. Germline V lookup: CDR1 SEHNR, CDR2 FQNEAQ (reference sequence). Trimming took off 1 base at V and 0 bases at J, with 19 bases between the two ends. The study ran its PCR with 60 Vbeta and 13 Jbeta primers. TCRdb keeps only in-frame clones here, not all; method: immunoSEQ multiplex PCR. The table shows approximately 84,000 clones, with roughly 77% occurring only once. The rearrangement uses TRBV7-9 and TRBJ1-5; D perhaps matches TRBD1 (6 bases). This TCR was recovered from a man aged 40-49 years in good health and CMV-seronegative. The sample comprised PBMCs. Here the CDR3 reads CASSLVGGAGPNSNQPQHF. CDR3 sequence (DNA): TGTGCCAGCAGCTTAGTTGGGGGCGCTGGACCCAATAGCAATCAGCCCCAGCATTTT. The whole variable domain, remainder taken from reference TRBV7-9 and TRBJ1-5, is DTGVSQNPRHKITKRGQNVTFRCDPISEHNRLYWYRQTLGQGPEFLTYFQNEAQLEKSRLLSDRFSAERPKGSFSTLEIQRTEQGDSAMYLCASSLVGGAGPNSNQPQHFGDGTRLSIL.